This T cell receptor beta chain was profiled in a study of beta chain features in type 1 diabetes. Study-wide results and limits: TCRB CDR3s from Type 1 diabetes patients were moderately but significantly shorter in all four CD4+ subsets.

The isolated RNA, all of it, was reverse transcribed, so expressed TCRB transcripts were what got sequenced. Libraries were prepared by immunoSEQ multiplex PCR; TCRdb keeps only in-frame clonotypes and omits some of them. The data contain 85,000 to 110,000 clones, under 30% of them singletons. CDR3 length: 15 amino acids. CDR1 and CDR2 (germline): SGHDN, FVKESK. Trimming took 5 bases from V and 4 from J, leaving 15 bases between them. To note about this clone: The antigen is undetermined.

This receptor was taken from a woman between 18 and 29 years old with type 1 diabetes. The sequencing sample was made of central memory CD4+ T cells from blood. The V and J genes are TRBV14 and TRBJ2-1, with D maybe TRBD2 (6 bases). CDR3 bases: TGTGCCAGCAGCTCACTGGGAGGACAATACAATGAGCAGTTCTTC. It encodes CASSSLGGQYNEQFF. The full variable domain, with the rest looked up from reference TRBV14 and TRBJ2-1, is EAGVTQFPSHSVIEKGQTVTLRCDPISGHDNLYWYRRVMGKEIKFLLHFVKESKQDESGMPNNRFLAERTGGTYSTLKVQPAELEDSGVYFCASSSLGGQYNEQFFGPGTRLTVL.